What follows are 24 T cell receptor beta chains derived from one specimen sequenced in a study of graft-versus-host responses after intestinal transplantation. No antigens are known for them. Data came from immunoSEQ multiplex PCR; TCRdb stores just in-frame clones and leaves some out. This table holds approximately 70,000 clones, approximately 84% found once. The sample was unstimulated CD4+ T cells sorted from spleen or lymph node cells, taken before transplant. These receptors were taken from a human donor who was the organ donor for an intestinal transplant.

The chain links TRBV5-4 to TRBJ2-5; 7 nucleotides line up with TRBD1. V shed 0 bases and J 5 bases; nucleotides not matched to a gene: 13. CDR3 length equals 17 residues. Germline CDR1 and CDR2: SGHNT and YYREEE (reference sequence). CDR3 sequence: CASSLARARQGGETQYF. CDR3 nucleotide sequence: TGTGCCAGCAGCTTGGCCAGGGCAAGACAGGGTGGGGAGACCCAGTACTTC.

The chain has TRBV6-1 and TRBJ1-2; D unresolved. Between the trimmed V and J ends, which lost 6 bases and 0 bases, there was a span of 8 bases. This CDR3 has 13 amino acids. Germline CDR1 is MNHNS and CDR2 is SASEGT. The CDR3: CASSGVSNYGYTF. CDR3 bases: TGTGCCAGCAGCGGGGTTTCTAACTATGGCTACACCTTC.

In DNA, the CDR3 is TGTGCCAGCAGCGTAGATTTTAGTCAGGGTTCACCCCTCCACTTT. Protein sequence: CASSVDFSQGSPLHF. The V call is TRBV9, the J call TRBJ1-6; TRBD1 might be the D (5 bases). The V end was cut by 0 bases, the J end by 9 bases, with 13 bases between. Germline V gives CDR1 SGDLS, CDR2 YYNGEE. The CDR3 length is 15 residues.

The chain carries TRBV30 and TRBJ1-2; the match to TRBD1 covers 7 bases. CDR1 and CDR2 (germline): GTSNPN, SVGIG (reference sequence). The CDR3 is made up of 12 amino acids. The V gene end was trimmed by 4 bases and the J gene end by 8 bases; junction bases not matched to a gene: 7. CDR3 loop: CAWTHRGWGYTF. CDR3 DNA sequence: TGTGCCTGGACCCACAGGGGCTGGGGCTACACCTTC.

V is TRBV7-2 and J is TRBJ2-3, with D possibly TRBD2 on 7 matching bases. The CDR3 loop spans 17 amino acids. CDR1 is SGHTA, CDR2 FQGNSA, per germline. Trimming removed 1 base at V and 3 bases at J, with 17 bases between. As DNA, the CDR3 is TGTGCCAGCAGCTTAGAGCCTGGGGGAGGGGGGACAGATACGCAGTATTTT. Encoded protein: CASSLEPGGGGTDTQYF.

J is TRBJ1-2 and V is TRBV28, with 8 bases lining up with TRBD1. The trim removed 4 bases at V and 8 bases at J, leaving 12 bases unmatched. The germline gives CDR1 MDHEN, CDR2 SYDVKM. This CDR3 has 15 residues. The CDR3 spells CASSSPDRALVGYTF. The CDR3, as DNA: TGTGCCAGCAGTTCCCCGGACAGGGCCTTAGTCGGCTACACCTTC.

The J gene is TRBJ1-4, the V gene TRBV5-1; D is perhaps TRBD1 (6 bases). V was trimmed by 1 base and J by 5 bases, leaving 15 bases between them. Per germline, CDR1 SGHRS and CDR2 YFSETQ. The CDR3 loop spans 16 amino acids. The CDR3 protein is CASSLIGGGGNEKLFF. The CDR3 nucleotides are TGCGCCAGCAGCTTGATCGGAGGGGGGGGGAATGAAAAACTGTTTTTT.

The chain employs TRBV28 and TRBJ2-7; D gene unclear. CDR3 size: 11 residues. V lost 6 bases and J 4 bases, leaving 7 bases between the germline ends. The V gene's germline CDR1 is MDHEN and CDR2 SYDVKM. CDR3 residues: CASSTEYEQYV. CDR3 nucleotide sequence: TGTGCCAGCAGCACAGAATACGAGCAGTACGTC.

CDR3 residues: CASSVGLTGELFF. The DNA for the CDR3 is TGTGCCAGCAGCGTGGGGCTGACCGGGGAGCTGTTTTTT. The gene calls are TRBV5-4 and TRBJ2-2; the D gene is possibly TRBD1 (5 bases). CDR3 length: 13 residues. Germline V CDR1 and CDR2: SGHNT, YYREEE (reference sequence). Deletions cut 4 bases from V and 5 bases from J, with 9 bases between.

This chain uses TRBV5-4 with TRBJ2-5; D perhaps matches TRBD1 (6 bases). Germline V gives CDR1 SGHNT, CDR2 YYREEE (reference sequence). Trimming removed 4 bases from V and 1 base from J, with 11 bases in between. The CDR3 covers 14 residues. The CDR3 nucleotides are TGTGCCAGCAGCCTACAGGGACCCCAAGAGACCCAGTACTTC. The encoded protein is CASSLQGPQETQYF.

This chain connects TRBV5-6 to TRBJ1-2; TRBD1 is a possible D gene (5 bases). CDR3 size: 13 residues. Deletions cut 10 bases from V and 8 bases from J, with 21 bases between. CDR1 is SGHDT and CDR2 is YYEEEE in the germline V gene. CDR3 nucleotide sequence: TGTGCCGTAAGGAACAGGCTTCGGGGGGGCTACACCTTC. Translating gives CAVRNRLRGGYTF.

V gene TRBV7-9 combines with J gene TRBJ2-1; 11 bases fit TRBD2. The CDR3 covers 15 residues. Germline V gene lookup returns CDR1 SEHNR and CDR2 FQNEAQ (reference sequence). V lost 5 bases and J lost 7; bases outside the gene matches: 7. The CDR3 DNA reads TGTGCCAGCAGCCTTAGCGGGGGGGCCGTAAATGAGCAGTTCTTC. Translated: CASSLSGGAVNEQFF.

The chain combines TRBV19 with TRBJ2-2; D not certain. Trimming stripped 0 bases from V and 1 base from J, with 6 bases between. Germline V gene data show CDR1 as LNHDA and CDR2 as SQIVND (reference sequence). The CDR3 spans 15 residues. The CDR3 here is CASSIDPGNTGELFF. The DNA of the CDR3 is TGTGCCAGTAGTATAGATCCAGGGAACACCGGGGAGCTGTTTTTT.

J is TRBJ2-7 and V is TRBV2; 8 bases are shared with TRBD1. The trim removed 4 bases at V and 7 bases at J, leaving 9 bases unmatched. The germline gives CDR1 SNHLY, CDR2 FYNNEI. CDR3 length: 14 residues. CDR3 bases: TGTGCCAGCAGTGGGATACAGGGGGAAAGGGAGCAGTACGTC. Its protein is CASSGIQGEREQYV.

The chain carries TRBV7-6 and TRBJ2-5; D is uncertain. In germline, CDR1 is SGHVS, CDR2 FNYEAQ. V was trimmed by 6 bases and J by 5 bases, leaving 13 bases between them. This CDR3 contains 13 residues. In DNA, the CDR3 is TGTGCCAGCAGATACACACTCGGGGAGACCCAGTACTTC. This encodes CASRYTLGETQYF.

The V and J genes are TRBV7-2 and TRBJ2-5; 12 bases match TRBD2. Germline CDR1 reads SGHTA; CDR2 reads FQGNSA. The V segment lost 7 bases and the J segment 5 bases; nucleotides outside the gene matches: 11. This CDR3 contains 16 residues. The CDR3 nucleotides read TGTGCCAGCACCACATCTAGCGGGGGGGCCTGGGAGACCCAGTACTTC. Protein product: CASTTSSGGAWETQYF.

The chain links TRBV2 to TRBJ2-5; TRBD1 matches 9 bases. The CDR3 spans 14 residues. V lost 4 bases to trimming and J lost 4 bases; unmatched junction nucleotides: 4. Germline values: CDR1 SNHLY, CDR2 FYNNEI. Here the CDR3 reads CASSVNRGPETQYF. Here the CDR3 DNA reads TGTGCCAGCAGTGTGAACAGGGGGCCAGAGACCCAGTACTTC.

The rearrangement joins TRBV6-1 to TRBJ1-1, with TRBD1 matching 8 bases. This CDR3 is 13 amino acids long. The V and J ends lost 7 bases and 2 bases, in that order; junction bases with no gene match: 3. CDR1 MNHNS and CDR2 SASEGT come from the germline V gene. This CDR3 reads CASTPGGNTEAFF. CDR3 sequence (DNA): TGTGCCAGCACTCCAGGGGGCAACACTGAAGCTTTCTTT.

This clone has only one observation. The chain joins TRBV6-5 to TRBJ1-1; 7 positions agree with TRBD1. The germline V gene has CDR1 MNHEY and CDR2 SVGAGI. This CDR3 is 14 amino acids long. V shed 2 bases, J shed 1 base, and the junction held 1 base outside the gene matches. In nucleotides, the CDR3 is TGTGCCAGCAGTTACGGGACAGCGAACACTGAAGCTTTCTTT. The encoded protein is CASSYGTANTEAFF.

The rearrangement joins TRBV7-9 to TRBJ2-4; no definite D call. The CDR3 contains 14 residues. V was shortened by 0 bases and J by 6 bases, with 9 bases between the two germline ends. The germline CDR1 and CDR2 sequences are SEHNR and FQNEAQ (reference sequence). The CDR3 reads CASSLAGVGNIQYF. The DNA for the CDR3 is TGTGCCAGCAGCTTAGCAGGAGTCGGAAACATTCAGTACTTC.

The chain links TRBV29-1 to TRBJ2-6; 11 bases align to TRBD2. Germline CDR1 and CDR2: SQVTM and ANQGSEA. The CDR3 is 16 amino acids. Trimming removed 6 bases from V and 0 bases from J; junction bases left unmatched: 4. CDR3 nucleotides: TGCAGCGTACGACTAGCGGGGAGCTCTGGGGCCAACGTCCTGACTTTC. Encoded protein: CSVRLAGSSGANVLTF.

The chain employs TRBV28 and TRBJ1-2; 8 nucleotides line up with TRBD1. The CDR3 is 15 amino acids. In germline, CDR1 is MDHEN, CDR2 SYDVKM. The V gene end was trimmed by 5 bases and the J gene end by 2 bases; junction bases not matched to a gene: 7. As DNA, the CDR3 is TGTGCCAGCAGTCCGCGACAGGGGATGAACTATGGCTACACCTTC. Translation: CASSPRQGMNYGYTF.

The chain employs TRBV4-2 and TRBJ1-5; no reliable D call. Trimming took 1 base from V and 0 from J, leaving 13 bases between them. Germline CDR1 reads LGHNA; CDR2 reads YNFKEQ. This CDR3 region has 17 residues. CDR3 amino acids: CASSQGQRRNSNQPQHF. The DNA for the CDR3 is TGTGCCAGCAGCCAAGGGCAACGGAGAAATAGCAATCAGCCCCAGCATTTT.

The genes are TRBV7-3 and TRBJ2-6; TRBD2 aligns across 12 bases. From germline, CDR1 is SGHTA and CDR2 FQGTGA. V was pared by 2 bases and J by 3 bases, with 2 bases of the junction left unmatched. The CDR3 totals 17 residues. CDR3 region: CASSLRTSGVGANVLTF. CDR3 in DNA: TGTGCCAGCAGCTTACGGACTAGCGGGGTTGGGGCCAACGTCCTGACTTTC.